This passage covers 14 T cell receptor beta chains from one sample sequenced in a study of blood T cells in healthy people across ages. For the second PCR, which ran for 7 to 11 cycles, a sample-barcoded 5' primer and a J-beta primer mix were used. TCRdb reanalysed the 5' RACE reads using MiXCR and keeps one entry per CDR3 protein. The sample holds approximately 880,000 distinct CDR3 sequences, around 49% seen once. Sequencing used blood. These receptors originate from a man in his thirties or forties in good health.

The gene calls are TRBV5-1 and TRBJ2-1, with unresolved D. Germline CDR1 SGHRS, CDR2 YFSETQ. V was trimmed by 2 bases and J by 3 bases, leaving 18 bases between them. The CDR3 spans 17 residues. CDR3 sequence: CASSFPLGSEIYNEQFF. The CDR3, as DNA: TGCGCCAGCAGCTTCCCCTTGGGCAGCGAAATCTACAATGAGCAGTTCTTC. Filled out from reference TRBV5-1 and TRBJ2-1, the complete variable domain reads KAGVTQTPRYLIKTRGQQVTLSCSPISGHRSVSWYQQTPGQGLQFLFEYFSETQRNKGNFPGRFSGRQFSNSRSEMNVSTLELGDSALYLCASSFPLGSEIYNEQFFGPGTRLTVL.

This clonotype was counted at least ten times. The chain employs TRBV20-1 and TRBJ2-1; the D gene is possibly TRBD2 (5 bases). Germline loops: CDR1 DFQATT, CDR2 SNEGSKA (reference sequence). This CDR3 is 13 amino acids long. Trimming left V 8 bases short and J 7 bases short, with 18 bases between. The CDR3 DNA reads as TGCAGTATCATATCGGGGAGTCGGAATGAGCAGTTCTTC. As protein: CSIISGSRNEQFF.

The chain has TRBV29-1 and TRBJ1-2; no definite D call. Germline-derived CDR1 and CDR2 are SQVTM and ANQGSEA. V lost 3 bases, J lost 7 bases, and 12 bases lay in between. There are 12 residues in the CDR3. For the CDR3, the DNA is TGCAGCGTTGAGATGGGGATGGGTGGCTACACCTTC. This codes for CSVEMGMGGYTF. The full variable domain, its missing parts supplied by reference TRBV29-1 and TRBJ1-2, is SAVISQKPSRDICQRGTSLTIQCQVDSQVTMMFWYRQQPGQSLTLIATANQGSEATYESGFVIDKFPISRPNLTFSTLTVSNMSPEDSSIYLCSVEMGMGGYTFGSGTRLTVV.

There are a few counts of this clonotype. The chain has TRBV6-4 and TRBJ1-5; unclear D gene. Trimming took 5 bases from V and 4 from J, leaving 27 bases between them. Germline CDR1 MRHNA, CDR2 SNTAGT. The CDR3 has 19 amino acids. CDR3 region: CASSSEVEGPQYRNQPQHF. As DNA, the CDR3 is TGTGCCAGCAGTTCGGAAGTTGAAGGACCTCAATACCGGAATCAGCCCCAGCATTTT.

CDR3 in DNA: TGCGCCAGCAGTACGGACAGTCTCTATGGCTACACCTTC. Translation: CASSTDSLYGYTF. This chain links TRBV10-2 with TRBJ1-2; weak D call: TRBD1 (6 bases). The CDR3 is made up of 13 amino acids. The germline V gene encodes CDR1 WSHSY and CDR2 SAAADI. Between the trimmed V and J ends, which lost 5 bases and 4 bases, there was a span of 11 bases.

In its sample, this clonotype was seen once. This chain connects TRBV27 to TRBJ2-5; tentative D call: TRBD1 (5 bases). The J call may be mistaken, given a closer DNA end match to TRBJ2-7. This CDR3 spans 13 amino acids. Germline V gives CDR1 MNHEY, CDR2 SMNVEV (reference sequence). CDR3 bases: TGTGCCAGCGGCGTGACAGAAACCTACGAGCAGTACTTC. It yields the protein CASGVTETYEQYF.

The rearrangement uses TRBV25-1 and TRBJ1-1, with 9 nucleotides matching TRBD1. The germline V gene encodes CDR1 MGHDK and CDR2 SYGVNS. J was trimmed by 5 bases and V by 4 bases; bases with no gene match: 8. The CDR3 covers 15 residues. The CDR3 bases are TGTGCCAGCAGTGCACACACAGGGGGCGGGACTGAAGCTTTCTTT. It yields the protein CASSAHTGGGTEAFF.

The genes are TRBV6-5 and TRBJ1-2, with a tentative D call TRBD1 (6 bases). The CDR3 has 11 amino acids. V dropped 10 bases and J dropped 8 bases, with 14 bases sitting between them. Per the germline V gene, CDR1 is MNHEY and CDR2 is SVGAGI. The CDR3 is CATTTGLGYTF. The DNA for the CDR3 is TGTGCCACTACGACAGGCTTAGGCTACACCTTC.

The rearrangement joins TRBV5-6 to TRBJ1-1, with no clear D. Trimming cost V 4 bases and J 0 bases, with 10 bases left between them. The germline CDR1 and CDR2 sequences are SGHDT and YYEEEE. CDR3 length: 14 amino acids. The CDR3: CASSRRKLNTEAFF. DNA of the CDR3: TGTGCCAGCAGCAGAAGAAAGCTGAACACTGAAGCTTTCTTT. Combining the CDR3 with reference TRBV5-6 and TRBJ1-1 gives the whole variable domain DAGVTQSPTHLIKTRGQQVTLRCSPKSGHDTVSWYQQALGQGPQFIFQYYEEEERQRGNFPDRFSGHQFPNYSSELNVNALLLGDSALYLCASSRRKLNTEAFFGQGTRLTVV.

The chain uses TRBV20-1 and TRBJ2-7, with a tentative D call TRBD2 (6 bases). Germline-derived CDR1 and CDR2 are DFQATT and SNEGSKA (reference sequence). With 6 bases removed from V and 2 bases from J, the gap between germline ends came to 17 bases. The CDR3 consists of 14 residues. DNA of the CDR3: TGCAGTGCGATCGGGGACTGGACAACCTACGAGCAGTACTTC. It yields the protein CSAIGDWTTYEQYF.

In its sample, this clonotype was seen a few times. The V call is TRBV4-1, the J call TRBJ2-4; 11 nucleotides match TRBD2. Germline CDR1 and CDR2: MGHRA and YSYEKL. After removal of 1 base from V and 6 bases from J, the junction contained 8 bases not matched to a gene. The CDR3 sequence is 17 residues long. CDR3 amino acids: CASSQVNSGGASNIQYF. The CDR3 DNA follows: TGCGCCAGCAGCCAAGTTAATAGCGGGGGGGCCTCAAACATTCAGTACTTC.

The rearrangement uses TRBV4-1 and TRBJ2-6; D perhaps matches TRBD2 (7 bases). V shed 0 bases and J shed 3 bases, with 21 bases lying between them. Per the germline V gene, CDR1 is MGHRA and CDR2 is YSYEKL. The length of the CDR3 is 20 residues. CDR3 nucleotides: TGCGCCAGCAGCCAAGATTGGATGGCGGGGGCTACAAGTGGGGCCAACGTCCTGACTTTC. Translating gives CASSQDWMAGATSGANVLTF.

The rearrangement links TRBV6-5 to TRBJ2-7, with 7 bases matching TRBD1. The CDR3 sequence is 15 residues long. Germline trimming cut 6 bases from V and 5 bases from J; bases unmatched to any gene: 13. Germline assignment: CDR1 MNHEY and CDR2 SVGAGI. CDR3 in amino acids: CASRSSGGLSDEQYF. CDR3 in DNA: TGTGCCAGCAGGTCTTCAGGGGGTTTGTCCGACGAGCAGTACTTC.

This chain joins TRBV4-1 and TRBJ2-2, with 9 bases that match TRBD1. This CDR3 spans 16 amino acids. The ends lost 6 bases at V and 2 bases at J; junction bases unmatched: 7. Per germline, CDR1 MGHRA and CDR2 YSYEKL. CDR3 nucleotide sequence: TGCGCCAGCAGACTACCGGGACAGGGTAACACCGGGGAGCTGTTTTTT. This translates into CASRLPGQGNTGELFF.